A selection of T cell receptor beta chains follows, all from one sample in a study of brain T cells in children with intractable seizures. Clones were read by immunoSEQ multiplex PCR, and TCRdb kept only the in-frame ones, dropping some. The table has 340,000 or so clones, more than 85% seen once. The sample here was peripheral blood, taken about 5 months after surgery. The source is a boy younger than two with tuberous sclerosis and intractable seizures. CDR3s include the opening cysteine and the closing phenylalanine or tryptophan. A D gene is named only where the DNA matches it firmly. The size of a clone is reported for some rows only, either as once, few or many, or as a class for expanded clones.

cdr3_aa: CASSIPRSGLEAFF
cdr3_nt: TGTGCCAGTAGTATCCCTCGGAGCGGGCTCGAAGCTTTCTTT
clone_size: NA
v_call: TRBV19
d_call: NA
j_call: TRBJ1-1

cdr3_aa: CASSRQGKLPQHF
cdr3_nt: TGTGCCAGCAGTCGACAGGGGAAGCTGCCCCAGCATTTT
clone_size: few
v_call: TRBV28
d_call: TRBD1
j_call: TRBJ1-5

cdr3_aa: CASSKREQFF
cdr3_nt: TGTGCCAGCAGCAAGCGGGAGCAGTTCTTC
clone_size: once
v_call: TRBV7-9
d_call: NA
j_call: TRBJ2-1

cdr3_aa: CASSLSGRGETQYF
cdr3_nt: TGTGCCAGCAGCCTGAGCGGGAGGGGGGAGACCCAGTACTTC
clone_size: NA
v_call: TRBV6-2/TRBV6-3
d_call: TRBD2
j_call: TRBJ2-5

cdr3_aa: CATATGSYNSPLHF
cdr3_nt: TGTGCCACCGCGACAGGGTCCTATAATTCACCCCTCCACTTT
clone_size: NA
v_call: TRBV7-2
d_call: TRBD1
j_call: TRBJ1-6

cdr3_aa: CASSPSGPYVEQYF
cdr3_nt: TGTGCCAGCAGTCCTAGCGGACCCTACGTGGAGCAGTACTTC
clone_size: few
v_call: TRBV6-5
d_call: TRBD2
j_call: TRBJ2-7

cdr3_aa: CASRPGAMYQETQYF
cdr3_nt: TGTGCCAGCAGGCCCGGGGCAATGTACCAAGAGACCCAGTACTTC
clone_size: NA
v_call: TRBV2
d_call: NA
j_call: TRBJ2-5

cdr3_aa: CASSASTSGPTDTQYF
cdr3_nt: TGTGCCAGCAGTGCCTCGACTAGCGGCCCGACAGATACGCAGTATTTT
clone_size: NA
v_call: TRBV6-1
d_call: TRBD2
j_call: TRBJ2-3

cdr3_aa: CASSLGTSGSRSYNEQFF
cdr3_nt: TGTGCCAGCAGCTTAGGGACTAGCGGGAGTCGCTCCTACAATGAGCAGTTCTTC
clone_size: NA
v_call: TRBV4-2
d_call: TRBD2
j_call: TRBJ2-1

cdr3_aa: CATSNLSNLSGGEQFF
cdr3_nt: TGTGCCACCAGCAATTTGTCGAACCTGAGCGGCGGTGAGCAGTTCTTC
clone_size: NA
v_call: TRBV15
d_call: NA
j_call: TRBJ2-1

cdr3_aa: CARSPLGLAGVLGNTGELFF
cdr3_nt: TGTGCCAGAAGCCCTTTGGGGCTAGCGGGAGTTTTAGGGAACACCGGGGAGCTGTTTTTT
clone_size: NA
v_call: TRBV5-3
d_call: TRBD2
j_call: TRBJ2-2

cdr3_aa: CASQAEPGLAYEQYF
cdr3_nt: TGTGCCAGCCAGGCCGAACCGGGACTAGCCTACGAGCAGTACTTC
clone_size: NA
v_call: TRBV6-5
d_call: TRBD2
j_call: TRBJ2-7

cdr3_aa: CASSFPRTEASYEQYF
cdr3_nt: TGTGCCAGCAGCTTCCCAAGGACAGAAGCCTCCTACGAGCAGTACTTC
clone_size: NA
v_call: TRBV5-4
d_call: NA
j_call: TRBJ2-7

cdr3_aa: CASSFGLADTGELFF
cdr3_nt: TGTGCCAGCAGCTTCGGACTAGCGGACACCGGGGAGCTGTTTTTT
clone_size: NA
v_call: TRBV11-3
d_call: TRBD2
j_call: TRBJ2-2

cdr3_aa: CATSKRSGLGIYGYTF
cdr3_nt: TGTGCCACCAGCAAAAGATCGGGGCTGGGGATTTATGGCTACACCTTC
clone_size: NA
v_call: TRBV15
d_call: NA
j_call: TRBJ1-2

cdr3_aa: CASSMDSYYGYTF
cdr3_nt: TGTGCCAGCTCAATGGACAGCTACTATGGCTACACCTTC
clone_size: NA
v_call: TRBV18
d_call: NA
j_call: TRBJ1-2

cdr3_aa: CASSEAGRGGTEAFF
cdr3_nt: TGTGCCAGCAGTGAAGCGGGGAGGGGGGGCACTGAAGCTTTCTTT
clone_size: NA
v_call: TRBV2
d_call: NA
j_call: TRBJ1-1

cdr3_aa: CASSSGARGRSYEQYF
cdr3_nt: TGTGCCAGCAGTAGTGGGGCTAGGGGAAGATCCTACGAGCAGTACTTC
clone_size: once
v_call: TRBV2
d_call: NA
j_call: TRBJ2-7

cdr3_aa: CASSFLQASGSSGELFF
cdr3_nt: TGTGCCAGCAGCTTCCTGCAGGCTAGCGGGAGCTCCGGGGAGCTGTTTTTT
clone_size: NA
v_call: TRBV11-2
d_call: TRBD2
j_call: TRBJ2-2

cdr3_aa: CAIGTSGRGQTDTQYF
cdr3_nt: TGTGCCATCGGGACTAGCGGGAGGGGGCAGACAGATACGCAGTATTTT
clone_size: NA
v_call: TRBV10-3
d_call: TRBD2
j_call: TRBJ2-3

cdr3_aa: CASSPTRPRQGAGTEAFF
cdr3_nt: TGTGCCAGCAGCCCCACCCGTCCCCGACAGGGGGCAGGGACTGAAGCTTTCTTT
clone_size: NA
v_call: TRBV6-9
d_call: TRBD1
j_call: TRBJ1-1

cdr3_aa: CASSYDNEQFF
cdr3_nt: TGTGCCAGCAGTTATGACAATGAGCAGTTCTTC
clone_size: NA
v_call: TRBV6-5
d_call: NA
j_call: TRBJ2-1

cdr3_aa: CASSHGGASSDTQYF
cdr3_nt: TGTGCCAGTAGCCACGGCGGGGCTTCCTCAGATACGCAGTATTTT
clone_size: NA
v_call: TRBV19
d_call: NA
j_call: TRBJ2-3

cdr3_aa: CATRDGDRDTGELFF
cdr3_nt: TGTGCCACCCGGGACGGGGACAGGGACACCGGGGAGCTGTTTTTT
clone_size: NA
v_call: TRBV24-1
d_call: TRBD1
j_call: TRBJ2-2

cdr3_aa: CASSLIGLGPLRLYTF
cdr3_nt: TGTGCCAGCAGTCTCATCGGTCTTGGACCTCTTCGGCTCTACACCTTC
clone_size: NA
v_call: TRBV27
d_call: NA
j_call: TRBJ1-2

cdr3_aa: CASSVGVASEQYF
cdr3_nt: TGTGCCAGCAGCGTAGGAGTAGCGAGCGAGCAGTACTTC
clone_size: NA
v_call: TRBV9
d_call: NA
j_call: TRBJ2-7

cdr3_aa: CASGTVTSKQYF
cdr3_nt: TGTGCCAGCGGGACAGTCACGTCCAAGCAGTACTTC
clone_size: NA
v_call: TRBV12-3/TRBV12-4
d_call: TRBD1
j_call: TRBJ2-7

cdr3_aa: CASSSDTPGELFF
cdr3_nt: TGTGCCAGCTCCTCGGACACGCCCGGGGAGCTGTTTTTT
clone_size: NA
v_call: TRBV12-3/TRBV12-4
d_call: NA
j_call: TRBJ2-2

cdr3_aa: CASSQDGVAVTDTQYF
cdr3_nt: TGTGCCAGCAGCCAAGATGGGGTGGCTGTCACAGATACGCAGTATTTT
clone_size: NA
v_call: TRBV3-1/TRBV3-2
d_call: NA
j_call: TRBJ2-3

cdr3_aa: CASNPGQGNYEQYF
cdr3_nt: TGTGCCAGCAACCCGGGACAGGGCAACTACGAGCAGTACTTC
clone_size: NA
v_call: TRBV6-5
d_call: TRBD1
j_call: TRBJ2-7